One sample yielded the 28 T cell receptor beta chains listed below, sequenced in a study of blood T cell repertoires in COVID-19. The assay was immunoSEQ multiplex PCR, and TCRdb's table has in-frame clones only and misses some. The table shows around 150,000 clones, with more than 75% occurring only once. The sequenced sample consisted of peripheral blood. These receptor sequences come from a man aged 55-75 years with active or convalescent COVID-19.

The V call is TRBV6-2 or TRBV6-3, the J call TRBJ2-1; D gene ambiguous. From germline, CDR1 is MNHEY and CDR2 SVGEGT. V lost 5 bases and J 4 bases, leaving 6 bases between the germline ends. This CDR3 is 12 amino acids long. This CDR3 is CASSLLYNEQFF. As DNA, the CDR3 is TGTGCCAGCAGTCTTCTATACAATGAGCAGTTCTTC.

The rearrangement links TRBV3-1 (or the pseudogene TRBV3-2) to TRBJ1-1; 7 bases align to TRBD1. The CDR3 runs to 15 residues. Germline V gene data show CDR1 as LGHDT and CDR2 as YNNKEL (reference sequence). Germline trimming cut 1 base from V and 3 bases from J; bases unmatched to any gene: 5. CDR3: CASSQAQGEYTEAFF. As DNA, the CDR3 is TGTGCCAGCAGCCAAGCCCAGGGGGAGTACACTGAAGCTTTCTTT.

The rearrangement links TRBV19 to TRBJ1-3, with D possibly being TRBD1 (5 bases). V lost 10 bases to trimming and J lost 4 bases, with 14 bases between them. Germline V CDR1 and CDR2: LNHDA, SQIVND (reference sequence). The CDR3 spans 13 residues. DNA for the CDR3: TGTGCCACCGCGGCAGGGCCAGGAAACACCATATATTTT. The encoded protein is CATAAGPGNTIYF.

This clone showed up just once. The gene calls are TRBV10-1 and TRBJ2-1; 9 bases agree with TRBD1. V lost 6 bases, J lost 4 bases, and 7 bases stayed unmatched. The CDR3 spans 15 residues. Per the germline V gene, CDR1 is WNHNN and CDR2 is SYGVQD (reference sequence). The CDR3 DNA follows: TGCGCCAGCAGACAAGACAGGGGGGAATACAATGAGCAGTTCTTC. It codes for CASRQDRGEYNEQFF.

The rearrangement links TRBV6-5 to TRBJ2-7; no clear D gene. The CDR3 has 13 residues. The germline V gene encodes CDR1 MNHEY and CDR2 SVGAGI. The V gene lost 7 bases and the J gene lost 0 bases, with 10 bases spanning the gap. CDR3 DNA: TGTGCCAGCACCGACTCTCTCTCCTACGAGCAGTACTTC. It specifies CASTDSLSYEQYF.

Only one count was recorded for this clone. This chain connects TRBV28 to TRBJ2-5; 8 bases map to TRBD1. The CDR3 contains 14 residues. Germline V gene data show CDR1 as MDHEN and CDR2 as SYDVKM. V lost 3 bases to trimming and J lost 5 bases; unmatched junction nucleotides: 5. As DNA, the CDR3 is TGTGCCAGCAGTTTCGCGACAGGGGACGAGACCCAGTACTTC. It translates to CASSFATGDETQYF.

This clone appeared a single time. CDR3 nucleotides: TGTGCCAGCAGCACCAGGACTAGCGGGAGGTCGGATACGCAGTATTTT. Encoded protein: CASSTRTSGRSDTQYF. V gene TRBV11-3 combines with J gene TRBJ2-3, with 14 positions matching TRBD2. Trimming cost V 5 bases and J 6 bases; bases outside gene matches: 7. Germline lookup yields CDR1 SGHNT and CDR2 YENEEA. CDR3 length: 16 amino acids.

This clone was recorded a few times. The identical CDR3 is also encoded by other nucleotide sequences in the sample. The rearrangement links TRBV18 to TRBJ2-7, with 7 nucleotides matching TRBD1. Germline loops: CDR1 KGHSH, CDR2 LQKENI. Trimming cost V 3 bases and J 0 bases; bases outside gene matches: 2. The CDR3 is 14 amino acids. CDR3 sequence (DNA): TGTGCCAGCTCACCGGACAGGAGCTCCTACGAGCAGTACTTC. This gives the protein CASSPDRSSYEQYF.

J is TRBJ2-1 and V is TRBV6-5, with 8 bases matching TRBD2. The length of the CDR3 is 14 residues. V shed 8 bases and J 9 bases; nucleotides not matched to a gene: 12. Germline V gene data show CDR1 as MNHEY and CDR2 as SVGAGI. CDR3 in amino acids: CASPLSAGDIEQFF. DNA of the CDR3: TGTGCCAGCCCCCTCTCAGCGGGAGATATTGAGCAGTTCTTC.

The chain recombines TRBV6-5 with TRBJ1-1; D is undetermined. The V gene's germline CDR1 is MNHEY and CDR2 SVGAGI. The CDR3 has 14 residues. V lost 0 bases to trimming and J lost 0 bases, with 5 bases between them. CDR3 sequence reads: CASSYSKLNTEAFF. In nucleotides, the CDR3 is TGTGCCAGCAGTTACTCGAAGCTGAACACTGAAGCTTTCTTT.

The chain joins TRBV7-9 to TRBJ1-1; TRBD1 is a possible D gene (5 bases). Germline loops: CDR1 SEHNR, CDR2 FQNEAQ (reference sequence). The V end was cut by 5 bases, the J end by 4 bases, with 20 bases between. This CDR3 has 16 residues. The CDR3 DNA is TGTGCCAGCAGCAGTTCCGTGGGGGAGGGCGGCACTGAAGCTTTCTTT. This encodes CASSSSVGEGGTEAFF.

The chain links TRBV11-3 to TRBJ2-2, with 8 bases fitting TRBD1. The CDR3 has 16 residues. Trimming cost V 4 bases and J 1 base; bases outside gene matches: 5. Looked up from germline, CDR1 is SGHNT and CDR2 is YENEEA. CDR3 DNA sequence: TGTGCCAGCAGCTCCTACGGGACAGGGAACACCGGGGAGCTGTTTTTT. Protein: CASSSYGTGNTGELFF. Full variable domain (remainder filled in from reference TRBV11-3 and TRBJ2-2): EAGVVQSPRYKIIEKKQPVAFWCNPISGHNTLYWYLQNLGQGPELLIRYENEEAVDDSQLPKDRFSAERLKGVDSTLKIQPAELGDSAVYLCASSSYGTGNTGELFFGEGSRLTVL.

This chain links TRBV21-1 with TRBJ1-5; the table's D call, TRBD1, was not checked against the DNA. TRBV21-1 is a listed pseudogene. The CDR3 length is 18 residues. The CDR3 nucleotides are TGTGCCAGCAGCAAAACCCGAAAGGGACAGGCGAGCAATCAGCCCCAGCATTTT. Its protein product is CASSKTRKGQASNQPQHF.

This chain links TRBV7-9 with TRBJ1-1; TRBD1 aligns across 7 bases. CDR3 length: 16 residues. Trimming at V came to 3 bases and at J to 3 bases, leaving 10 bases not matched to a gene. The germline V gene encodes CDR1 SEHNR and CDR2 FQNEAQ (reference sequence). CDR3 bases: TGTGCCAGCAGCTTGTATAGGGGGCGGATAGACACTGAAGCTTTCTTT. It is translated as CASSLYRGRIDTEAFF.

The chain carries TRBV7-9 and TRBJ1-2; TRBD1 agrees at 9 bases. CDR1 is SEHNR and CDR2 is FQNEAQ in the germline V gene (reference sequence). The J segment lost 4 bases and the V segment lost 4 bases, leaving 7 bases of the junction unmatched. The CDR3 extends over 15 amino acids. CDR3 DNA sequence: TGTGCCAGCAGCTCAACAGGGGGCGAGAGCTATGGCTACACCTTC. Protein: CASSSTGGESYGYTF.

The chain employs TRBV6-1 and TRBJ1-1; weak D call: TRBD1 (6 bases). V was clipped by 4 bases and J by 2 bases, with 23 bases between them. CDR1 is MNHNS, CDR2 SASEGT, per germline. The CDR3 spans 18 residues. The CDR3 DNA is TGTGCCAGCAGTGCAGGGGCGGTCTCTCCTCTTGCAAACACTGAAGCTTTCTTT. This translates into CASSAGAVSPLANTEAFF.

The table lists this clone with a count of one. The V and J genes are TRBV6-5 and TRBJ1-1, with D possibly being TRBD1 (5 bases). CDR3 length: 12 amino acids. V lost 2 bases to trimming and J lost 6 bases, with 7 bases between them. From germline, CDR1 is MNHEY and CDR2 SVGAGI. The CDR3 DNA is TGTGCCAGCAGTTACCGGGGGGCTGAAGCTTTCTTT. Its protein product is CASSYRGAEAFF.

V usage is TRBV19 and J usage is TRBJ2-5; possibly TRBD1 for D (6 bases). V lost 4 bases and J 5 bases, leaving 23 bases between the germline ends. The CDR3 covers 17 residues. Germline V lookup: CDR1 LNHDA, CDR2 SQIVND (reference sequence). CDR3 sequence (DNA): TGTGCCAGTAGTACCTATCAACCAGGGGCCTCGAGGGAGACCCAGTACTTC. Amino acids: CASSTYQPGASRETQYF.

Points on this clone: The junction departs from the called germline gene at one end, perhaps through a read error. The V and J genes are TRBV15 and TRBJ1-2, with D unresolved. This CDR3 comprises 14 residues. Germline V lookup: CDR1 LNHNV, CDR2 YYDKDF (reference sequence). This CDR3 is CATSKRGTNYGYTF. The CDR3 region has the DNA TGTGCCACTAGCAAGAGAGGGACTAACTATGGCTACACCTTC.

The chain links TRBV5-1 to TRBJ1-1; 7 nucleotides agree with TRBD1. CDR3 size: 15 residues. CDR1 SGHRS and CDR2 YFSETQ come from the germline V gene. V shed 4 bases and J 1 base; nucleotides not matched to a gene: 7. In nucleotides, the CDR3 is TGCGCCAGCAGCGTCACGGGACAGTCGAACACTGAAGCTTTCTTT. Encoded protein: CASSVTGQSNTEAFF.

The chain has TRBV14 and TRBJ1-3; 9 nucleotides agree with TRBD1. Germline assignment: CDR1 SGHDN and CDR2 FVKESK. Trimming cost V 4 bases and J 2 bases; bases outside gene matches: 3. The CDR3 covers 15 residues. This CDR3 is CASSPRTGAGNTIYF. DNA for the CDR3: TGTGCCAGCAGCCCCCGGACAGGGGCTGGAAACACCATATATTTT.

The chain couples TRBV10-3 to TRBJ1-2; TRBD1 might be the D (5 bases). Germline-derived CDR1 and CDR2 are ENHRY and SYGVKD. This CDR3 is built from 13 residues. Trimming left V 11 bases short and J 6 bases short, with 19 bases between. This chain's CDR3 is CAVTTRVEDGYTF. CDR3 DNA: TGTGCCGTCACTACCAGGGTTGAGGATGGCTACACCTTC.

This sequence joins TRBV28 and TRBJ1-4; no reliable D call. CDR3 length: 14 amino acids. CDR1 and CDR2 (germline): MDHEN, SYDVKM. Trimming pared 2 bases from V and 4 bases from J, leaving 8 bases between. DNA for the CDR3: TGTGCCAGCAGTTTACCGGGAGGTAATGAAAAACTGTTTTTT. Amino acid sequence: CASSLPGGNEKLFF.

J is TRBJ2-1 and V is TRBV5-1; possible D gene TRBD1, 5 bases. Per germline, CDR1 SGHRS and CDR2 YFSETQ. The CDR3 extends over 15 amino acids. V was cut by 0 bases and J by 8 bases, with 15 bases left in between. CDR3 sequence (DNA): TGCGCCAGCAGCTTGGAGGCAGGGTTCAGGGATGAGCAGTTCTTC. The encoded protein is CASSLEAGFRDEQFF.

V and J are TRBV19 and TRBJ2-7, with 10 bases aligning to TRBD1. The V and J ends lost 6 bases and 4 bases, in that order; junction bases with no gene match: 3. There are 13 residues in the CDR3. CDR1 and CDR2 from the germline V gene are LNHDA and SQIVND (reference sequence). CDR3 bases: TGTGCCAGTAGGAGGACAGGGGGTTACGAGCAGTACTTC. It specifies CASRRTGGYEQYF.

The genes are TRBV2 and TRBJ2-1, with TRBD1 as a possible D gene (6 bases). V was pared by 4 bases and J by 5 bases, with 12 bases between. The CDR3 extends over 14 amino acids. CDR1 and CDR2 (germline): SNHLY, FYNNEI. CDR3 region: CASSGDTSHNEQFF. In DNA form, the CDR3 reads TGTGCCAGCAGTGGGGACACTAGTCACAATGAGCAGTTCTTC.

The rearrangement uses TRBV2 and TRBJ2-7, with no clear D. The CDR3 consists of 12 residues. V was trimmed by 6 bases and J by 6 bases, leaving 12 bases between them. The germline V gene encodes CDR1 SNHLY and CDR2 FYNNEI. The CDR3 bases are TGTGCCAGCAGGCCTAGTACCTTCGAGCAGTACTTC. It codes for CASRPSTFEQYF.

The CDR3: CASSPNSWGLYNEQFF. The DNA of the CDR3 is TGTGCCAGCTCACCGAACTCGTGGGGGCTCTACAATGAGCAGTTCTTC. V usage is TRBV18 and J usage is TRBJ2-1, with D possibly matching TRBD1 (6 bases). This CDR3 has 16 amino acids. CDR1 KGHSH and CDR2 LQKENI come from the germline V gene. Between the trimmed V and J ends, which lost 3 bases and 3 bases, there was a span of 15 bases.